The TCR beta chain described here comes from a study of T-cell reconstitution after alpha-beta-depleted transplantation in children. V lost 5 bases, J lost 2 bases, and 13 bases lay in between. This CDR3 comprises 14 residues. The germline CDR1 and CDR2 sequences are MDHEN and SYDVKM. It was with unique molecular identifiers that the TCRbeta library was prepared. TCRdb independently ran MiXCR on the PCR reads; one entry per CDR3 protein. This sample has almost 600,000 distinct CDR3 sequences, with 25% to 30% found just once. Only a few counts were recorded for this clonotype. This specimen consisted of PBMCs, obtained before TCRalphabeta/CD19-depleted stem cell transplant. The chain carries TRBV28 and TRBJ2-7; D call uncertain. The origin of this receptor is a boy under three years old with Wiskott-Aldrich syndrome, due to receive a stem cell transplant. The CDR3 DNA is TGTGCCAGCAGTCTAGGGCAGGTTCCCTACGAGCAGTACTTC. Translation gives CASSLGQVPYEQYF.